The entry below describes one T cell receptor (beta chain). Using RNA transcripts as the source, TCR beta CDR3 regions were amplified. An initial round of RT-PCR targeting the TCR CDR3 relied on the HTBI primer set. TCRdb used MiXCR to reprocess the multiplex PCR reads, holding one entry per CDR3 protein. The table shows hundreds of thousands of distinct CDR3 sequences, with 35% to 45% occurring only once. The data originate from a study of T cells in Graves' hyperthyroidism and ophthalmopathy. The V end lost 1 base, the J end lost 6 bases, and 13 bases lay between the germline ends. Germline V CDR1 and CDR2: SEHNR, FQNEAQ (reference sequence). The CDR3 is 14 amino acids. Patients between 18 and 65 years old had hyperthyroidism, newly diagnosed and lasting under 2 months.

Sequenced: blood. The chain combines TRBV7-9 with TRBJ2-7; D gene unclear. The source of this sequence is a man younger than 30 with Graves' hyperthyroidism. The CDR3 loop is CASSLGSRTVEQYF. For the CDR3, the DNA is TGTGCCAGCAGCTTAGGCAGCCGGACCGTCGAGCAGTACTTC.